These 25 T cell receptor beta chains share one sample of origin, sequenced in a study of blood T cell repertoires in COVID-19. Sequencing used immunoSEQ multiplex PCR; TCRdb keeps in-frame clones, though not all of them. The sample records 200,000 to 250,000 clones, approximately 91% being singletons. Sequenced sample: peripheral blood. These receptors were taken from a man aged 55 to 70 who had recovered from COVID-19.

The rearrangement joins TRBV9 to TRBJ1-5; no definite D call. The CDR3 contains 14 residues. Trimming stripped 4 bases from V and 0 bases from J, with 8 bases between. From germline, CDR1 is SGDLS and CDR2 YYNGEE. CDR3 protein: CASSTTSSNQPQHF. CDR3 DNA sequence: TGTGCCAGCAGCACCACAAGTAGCAATCAGCCCCAGCATTTT.

V is TRBV6-1 and J is TRBJ2-7; 9 bases line up with TRBD2. Losses at the gene ends were 2 bases for V and 4 bases for J; bases not matched to a gene: 12. Per germline, CDR1 MNHNS and CDR2 SASEGT. This CDR3 has 17 amino acids. CDR3 nucleotides: TGTGCCAGCAGTGAAAGGATTAGCGGGAGATCGCTGTACGAGCAGTACTTC. Translating it yields CASSERISGRSLYEQYF.

The chain recombines TRBV12-5 with TRBJ2-4; maybe TRBD1 (6 bases). This CDR3 spans 16 amino acids. The V and J ends lost 6 bases and 0 bases respectively, with 15 bases between them. Per the germline V gene, CDR1 is LGHNT and CDR2 is FRNRAP. The DNA of the CDR3 is TGTGCTAGTGGCCCGGACAGATCCCTAGCCAAAAACATTCAGTACTTC. This encodes CASGPDRSLAKNIQYF.

V is TRBV28 and J is TRBJ2-7; 7 bases line up with TRBD2. The ends lost 7 bases at V and 1 base at J; junction bases unmatched: 16. Germline values: CDR1 MDHEN, CDR2 SYDVKM. The length of the CDR3 is 17 residues. CDR3 sequence reads: CASTEGVGLAVSYEQYF. The CDR3 nucleotides read TGTGCCAGCACCGAGGGTGTGGGTCTAGCGGTATCCTACGAGCAGTACTTC.

V is TRBV3-1 (or the pseudogene TRBV3-2) and J is TRBJ2-1; 7 nucleotides match TRBD2. From germline, CDR1 is LGHDT and CDR2 YNNKEL (reference sequence). V trimming: 0 bases; J trimming: 10 bases; junction bases outside the gene matches: 6. The length of the CDR3 is 14 residues. CDR3 nucleotides: TGTGCCAGCAGCCAAGAAGGCGGGAGAGGGGAGCAGTTCTTC. The encoded protein is CASSQEGGRGEQFF.

The sample holds one count of this clone. J is TRBJ1-1 and V is TRBV11-2, with D perhaps TRBD1 (5 bases). Per the germline V gene, CDR1 is SGHAT and CDR2 is FQNNGV. This CDR3 has 13 residues. V lost 5 bases and J lost 2, with 9 bases in between. The CDR3 reads CASSRQLNTEAFF. Written as DNA, the CDR3 is TGTGCCAGCAGCCGACAGCTAAACACTGAAGCTTTCTTT.

This chain joins TRBV28 and TRBJ2-7, with D perhaps TRBD2 (6 bases). Per germline, CDR1 MDHEN and CDR2 SYDVKM. The V gene lost 1 base and the J gene lost 7 bases, with 23 bases spanning the gap. CDR3 length: 17 residues. The CDR3 sequence: CASSLFGGTPKEGEQYF. The CDR3 DNA sequence: TGTGCCAGCAGTTTATTTGGCGGGACGCCAAAGGAAGGGGAGCAGTACTTC.

This clone has just a few counts. This chain uses TRBV11-3 with TRBJ2-3; possibly TRBD2 for D (6 bases). The CDR3 spans 16 residues. V was trimmed by 3 bases and J by 2 bases, leaving 15 bases between them. Germline CDR1 SGHNT, CDR2 YENEEA. DNA of the CDR3: TGTGCCAGCAGCTTGGGGCGGGACTTCTCCACAGATACGCAGTATTTT. It translates to CASSLGRDFSTDTQYF.

The chain carries TRBV11-1 and TRBJ2-2, with TRBD2 as a possible D gene (5 bases). Germline V gene sequence: CDR1 SGHAT, CDR2 FQDESV (reference sequence). The CDR3 is made up of 15 amino acids. Trimming removed 1 base at V and 5 bases at J, with 11 bases between. The CDR3 sequence: CASSLDQTTTGELFF. CDR3 nucleotide sequence: TGTGCCAGCAGCTTAGACCAGACTACAACCGGGGAGCTGTTTTTT.

In nucleotides, the CDR3 is TGTGCCAGCAGTTACGGACAGGGTCGCGGAAACACCATATATTTT. Translating gives CASSYGQGRGNTIYF. J is TRBJ1-3 and V is TRBV6-2 or TRBV6-3; TRBD1 matches 8 bases. J was trimmed by 4 bases and V by 2 bases; bases with no gene match: 4. CDR3 length equals 15 residues. Germline loops: CDR1 MNHEY, CDR2 SVGEGT.

This clone appeared once. The genes are TRBV5-1 and TRBJ1-2; 9 nucleotides agree with TRBD1. Losses at the gene ends were 4 bases for V and 2 bases for J; bases not matched to a gene: 3. This CDR3 is built from 14 residues. Germline CDR1 is SGHRS and CDR2 is YFSETQ. For the CDR3, the DNA is TGCGCCAGCAGCGCCACAGGGGGCAACTATGGCTACACCTTC. Its translation: CASSATGGNYGYTF.

The chain recombines TRBV5-4 with TRBJ2-1; a possible D gene is TRBD1 (6 bases). CDR3 length: 14 amino acids. The germline V and J ends were trimmed by 5 bases and 4 bases, with 13 bases remaining between them. CDR1 and CDR2 from the germline V gene are SGHNT and YYREEE (reference sequence). The CDR3 nucleotides are TGTGCCAGCAGTGTACCGGGACAATACAATGAGCAGTTCTTC. This sequence encodes CASSVPGQYNEQFF.

The V and J genes are TRBV19 and TRBJ1-1; tentatively, D is TRBD1 (6 bases). V was shortened by 1 base and J by 0 bases, with 9 bases between the two germline ends. Germline V gives CDR1 LNHDA, CDR2 SQIVND (reference sequence). This CDR3 has 15 amino acids. CDR3 coding DNA: TGTGCCAGTAGTATAGCAGGGGCTTTGAACACTGAAGCTTTCTTT. Translating gives CASSIAGALNTEAFF.

The genes are TRBV3-1 (or the pseudogene TRBV3-2) and TRBJ1-1; the match to TRBD1 covers 8 bases. The trim removed 2 bases at V and 10 bases at J, leaving 3 bases unmatched. The length of the CDR3 is 12 residues. The germline CDR1 and CDR2 sequences are LGHDT and YNNKEL (reference sequence). CDR3 nucleotide sequence: TGTGCCAGCAGCCAATCCACAGGGGGAGCTTTCTTT. It encodes CASSQSTGGAFF.

The chain has TRBV6-4 and TRBJ2-7; tentative D call: TRBD2 (5 bases). V lost 2 bases and J lost 4, with 18 bases in between. This CDR3 spans 16 amino acids. From germline, CDR1 is MRHNA and CDR2 SNTAGT. CDR3 amino acids: CASSDECGGLTYEQYF. The CDR3 nucleotides are TGTGCCAGCAGTGACGAGTGTGGAGGTTTGACGTACGAGCAGTACTTC.

As concerns this clone: Other DNA sequences in the same sample also yield this CDR3. This sequence joins TRBV18 and TRBJ1-1; no clear D gene. CDR1 is KGHSH, CDR2 LQKENI, per germline. CDR3 size: 13 residues. Trimming pared 6 bases from V and 0 bases from J, leaving 8 bases between. This chain's CDR3 is CASSPELNTEAFF. CDR3 coding DNA: TGTGCCAGCTCCCCGGAGCTGAACACTGAAGCTTTCTTT.

The chain joins TRBV3-1 (or the pseudogene TRBV3-2) to TRBJ1-1; 7 bases fit TRBD1. Germline CDR1 and CDR2: LGHDT and YNNKEL (reference sequence). V lost 5 bases and J lost 6; bases outside the gene matches: 9. This CDR3 is built from 14 residues. The CDR3 spells CASSIQGFPSEAFF. The CDR3 DNA sequence: TGTGCCAGCAGCATACAGGGGTTTCCATCTGAAGCTTTCTTT.

This chain connects TRBV6-1 to TRBJ1-5, with D possibly matching TRBD1 (6 bases). The CDR3 extends over 17 amino acids. The V end was cut by 0 bases, the J end by 6 bases, with 18 bases between. The V gene's germline CDR1 is MNHNS and CDR2 SASEGT. The CDR3 loop reads CASSEAVSGGASQPQHF. CDR3 coding DNA: TGTGCCAGCAGTGAAGCGGTAAGCGGGGGGGCAAGTCAGCCCCAGCATTTT.

This chain connects TRBV2 to TRBJ2-5; 7 positions match TRBD1. Germline loops: CDR1 SNHLY, CDR2 FYNNEI. The CDR3 consists of 15 residues. V shed 4 bases, J shed 5 bases, and the junction held 10 bases outside the gene matches. The CDR3 sequence is CASSGTGAVGETQYF. The CDR3 DNA is TGTGCCAGCAGTGGAACAGGGGCGGTAGGGGAGACCCAGTACTTC.

The genes are TRBV27 and TRBJ1-5; no firm D call. The CDR3 consists of 15 residues. Trimming left V 3 bases short and J 0 bases short, with 9 bases between. Germline assignment: CDR1 MNHEY and CDR2 SMNVEV (reference sequence). CDR3 DNA: TGTGCCAGCAGTTTCCGGGGAACTAGCAATCAGCCCCAGCATTTT. Translating it yields CASSFRGTSNQPQHF.

V usage is TRBV5-1 and J usage is TRBJ1-3, with unresolved D. The V gene's germline CDR1 is SGHRS and CDR2 YFSETQ. CDR3 length equals 16 residues. V dropped 3 bases and J dropped 0 bases, with 13 bases sitting between them. The CDR3 sequence is CASSSTSLGSGNTIYF. CDR3 DNA: TGCGCCAGCAGCTCCACTAGCCTGGGCTCTGGAAACACCATATATTTT.

This clone was observed a single time. This chain links TRBV18 with TRBJ2-2; tentative D call: TRBD1 (5 bases). The germline gives CDR1 KGHSH, CDR2 LQKENI. V was shortened by 6 bases and J by 6 bases, with 11 bases between the two germline ends. The CDR3 sequence is 13 residues long. CDR3 DNA sequence: TGTGCCAGCTCGGCAGACAGTCCCGGGGAGCTGTTTTTT. Its translation: CASSADSPGELFF.

This chain connects TRBV6-2 or TRBV6-3 to TRBJ2-7; 8 nucleotides line up with TRBD2. V was pared by 0 bases and J by 0 bases, with 10 bases of the junction left unmatched. Germline CDR1 reads MNHEY; CDR2 reads SVGEGT. This CDR3 spans 18 amino acids. For the CDR3, the DNA is TGTGCCAGCAGTTACTCGATAGGCGGGAGGTCGAGCTCCTACGAGCAGTACTTC. Translating gives CASSYSIGGRSSSYEQYF.

The chain combines TRBV6-5 with TRBJ1-1; a possible D gene is TRBD1 (6 bases). Germline lookup yields CDR1 MNHEY and CDR2 SVGAGI. V dropped 6 bases and J dropped 7 bases, with 18 bases sitting between them. This CDR3 has 14 amino acids. The CDR3 here is CASSPHIRGGEAFF. CDR3 sequence (DNA): TGTGCCAGCAGCCCACATATTAGGGGGGGTGAAGCTTTCTTT.

The chain employs TRBV12-3 or TRBV12-4 and TRBJ1-2, with 7 bases that match TRBD1. The trim removed 3 bases at V and 7 bases at J, leaving 2 bases unmatched. CDR3 length: 12 residues. The CDR3 region has the DNA TGTGCCAGCAGTTTGACAGGGACTGGCTACACCTTC. Encoded protein: CASSLTGTGYTF.